What follows describes a single T cell receptor beta chain. This specimen belongs to a study of blood T cell repertoires in COVID-19. The wider study: COVID-19 samples collected from the United States, Italy and Spain covered acute and convalescent phases. In each case, the material was cDNA or gDNA derived from T cells, B-cell-depleted T cells, or PBMCs.

Profiling relied on immunoSEQ multiplex PCR, and the TCRdb table lists in-frame clones only, not all of them. The table includes under 150,000 clones, about 81% detected once. The cohort comprised adults aged 18 to 89 years residing in 24 US areas. Categorization into cohorts depended on clinical history that participants reported. This CDR3 is 14 amino acids long. The germline CDR1 and CDR2 sequences are DFQATT and SNEGSKA (reference sequence). V lost 3 bases and J lost 2, with 11 bases in between. This receptor was identified in a man aged 35-49 years with acute COVID-19. The specimen was PBMCs or T cells enriched from blood (not recorded which). This rearrangement joins TRBV20-1 to TRBJ1-5; D not certain. The CDR3 nucleotides are TGCAGTGCTAGTGGCATTGGAGGCAATCAGCCCCAGCATTTT. This translates into CSASGIGGNQPQHF.